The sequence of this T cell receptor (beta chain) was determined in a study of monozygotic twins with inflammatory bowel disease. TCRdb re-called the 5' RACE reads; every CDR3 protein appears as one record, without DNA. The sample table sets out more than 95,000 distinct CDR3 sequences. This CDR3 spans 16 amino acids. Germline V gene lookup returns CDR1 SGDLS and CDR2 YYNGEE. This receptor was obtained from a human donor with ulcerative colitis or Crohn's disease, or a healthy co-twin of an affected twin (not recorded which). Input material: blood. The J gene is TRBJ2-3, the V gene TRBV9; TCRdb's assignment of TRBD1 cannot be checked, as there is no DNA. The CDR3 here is CASSVEGRGRTDTQYF.